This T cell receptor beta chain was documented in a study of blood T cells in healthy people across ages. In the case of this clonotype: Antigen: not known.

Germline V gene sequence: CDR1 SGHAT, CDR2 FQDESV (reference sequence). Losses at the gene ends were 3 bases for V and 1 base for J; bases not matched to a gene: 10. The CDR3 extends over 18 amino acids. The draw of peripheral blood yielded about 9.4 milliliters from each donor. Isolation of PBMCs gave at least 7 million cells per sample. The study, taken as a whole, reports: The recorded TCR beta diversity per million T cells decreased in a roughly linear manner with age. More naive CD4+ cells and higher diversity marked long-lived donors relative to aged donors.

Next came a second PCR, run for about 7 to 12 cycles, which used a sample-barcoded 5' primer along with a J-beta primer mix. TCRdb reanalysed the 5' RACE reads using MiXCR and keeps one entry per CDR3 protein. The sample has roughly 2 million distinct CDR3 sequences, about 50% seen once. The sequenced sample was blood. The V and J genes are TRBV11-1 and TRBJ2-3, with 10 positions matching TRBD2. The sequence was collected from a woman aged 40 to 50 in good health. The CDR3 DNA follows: TGTGCCAGCAGCTTCGAGCGGGGGGGCGTTTTAGGCACAGATACGCAGTATTTT. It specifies CASSFERGGVLGTDTQYF.